These 26 T cell receptor beta chains came from one sample sequenced in a study of cytomegalovirus exposure and HLA in healthy donors. Both 60 Vbeta primers and 13 Jbeta primers went into the PCR. Data came from immunoSEQ multiplex PCR; TCRdb stores just in-frame clones and leaves some out. In the table there are fewer than 150,000 clones, roughly three quarters of which are singletons. Sequenced material: PBMCs. Receptors originate from a woman in her fifties or sixties in good health and CMV-seronegative.

The chain employs TRBV2 and TRBJ2-7; 8 nucleotides match TRBD2. CDR3 length: 12 residues. J lost 4 bases, V lost 6 bases, and 2 bases had no gene match. CDR1 and CDR2 (germline): SNHLY, FYNNEI. The DNA of the CDR3 is TGTGCCAGCAGGACTAGCGCTTACGAGCAGTACTTC. Translation: CASRTSAYEQYF.

The chain links TRBV19 to TRBJ1-6; D is unresolved. Germline values: CDR1 LNHDA, CDR2 SQIVND (reference sequence). CDR3 length equals 15 residues. The V and J ends lost 3 bases and 9 bases respectively, with 15 bases between them. The CDR3, as DNA: TGTGCCAGTAGTATTTCGGGGAATCGGGGTTCACCCCTCCACTTT. Translation gives CASSISGNRGSPLHF.

This clone was detected ten times or more. The V gene is TRBV4-3, the J gene TRBJ1-1; D remains unclear. The CDR3 has 15 amino acids. Germline CDR1 reads LGHNA; CDR2 reads YSLEER. The ends were cut back, 1 base at V and 1 base at J, with 10 bases in the middle. The CDR3 nucleotides are TGCGCCAGCAGCCAAGTCCTCGGTGAGAACACTGAAGCTTTCTTT. As protein: CASSQVLGENTEAFF.

The rearrangement uses TRBV19 and TRBJ2-6; D remains ambiguous. The CDR3 sequence is 16 residues long. The V gene lost 6 bases and the J gene lost 1 base, with 13 bases spanning the gap. Per the germline V gene, CDR1 is LNHDA and CDR2 is SQIVND (reference sequence). CDR3 coding DNA: TGTGCCAGTAGCCGTCCGGTGGTTTCTGGGGCCAACGTCCTGACTTTC. This encodes CASSRPVVSGANVLTF.

The V and J genes are TRBV7-8 and TRBJ2-7; D is perhaps TRBD1 (6 bases). From germline, CDR1 is SGHVS and CDR2 FQNEAQ. V lost 4 bases and J lost 4, with 17 bases in between. The CDR3 sequence is 15 residues long. Here the CDR3 reads CASSYGTMWGYEQYF. The CDR3 DNA sequence: TGTGCCAGCAGCTATGGGACAATGTGGGGTTACGAGCAGTACTTC.

V is TRBV2 and J is TRBJ2-1, with D unresolved. This CDR3 is 12 amino acids long. V lost 6 bases and J 4 bases, leaving 7 bases between the germline ends. In germline, CDR1 is SNHLY, CDR2 FYNNEI. CDR3: CASSRSYNEQFF. The CDR3 bases are TGTGCCAGCAGCAGATCGTACAATGAGCAGTTCTTC. The whole variable domain, filled in from reference TRBV2 and TRBJ2-1, reads EPEVTQTPSHQVTQMGQEVILRCVPISNHLYFYWYRQILGQKVEFLVSFYNNEISEKSEIFDDQFSVERPDGSNFTLKIRSTKLEDSAMYFCASSRSYNEQFFGPGTRLTVL.

In this sample, this clone turned up once. The chain recombines TRBV4-1 with TRBJ2-6; D not resolved. CDR1 and CDR2 from the germline V gene are MGHRA and YSYEKL. Trimming removed 1 base from V and 6 bases from J, with 7 bases in between. This CDR3 spans 14 amino acids. The DNA of the CDR3 is TGCGCCAGCAGCCAAGTCCCCTTGGCCAACGTCCTGACTTTC. Encoded protein: CASSQVPLANVLTF.

V gene TRBV5-8 combines with J gene TRBJ2-1; 7 bases agree with TRBD2. Trimming removed 2 bases from V and 8 bases from J; junction bases left unmatched: 10. Germline CDR1 reads SGHTS; CDR2 reads YDEGEE. The CDR3 has 15 residues. The CDR3, as DNA: TGTGCCAGCAGCTTAAGACTAGCTACGGAGGATGAGCAGTTCTTC. Translation: CASSLRLATEDEQFF. Based on the CDR3 plus reference TRBV5-8 and TRBJ2-1, the full variable domain is EAGVTQSPTHLIKTRGQQATLRCSPISGHTSVYWYQQALGLGLQFLLWYDEGEERNRGNFPPRFSGRQFPNYSSELNVNALELEDSALYLCASSLRLATEDEQFFGPGTRLTVL.

This clone was detected only once. The J gene is TRBJ1-5, the V gene TRBV5-4; 8 nucleotides align to TRBD1. Per germline, CDR1 SGHNT and CDR2 YYREEE (reference sequence). CDR3 length: 18 amino acids. V trimming: 4 bases; J trimming: 0 bases; junction bases outside the gene matches: 12. CDR3 DNA: TGTGCCAGCAGCGAACCGGGACAGGAGACCTATAGCAATCAGCCCCAGCATTTT. It translates to CASSEPGQETYSNQPQHF.

The genes are TRBV2 and TRBJ1-4, with D maybe TRBD1 (6 bases). The V and J ends lost 7 bases and 5 bases respectively, with 14 bases between them. CDR3 length: 14 amino acids. CDR1 is SNHLY, CDR2 FYNNEI, per germline. The CDR3 here is CASNRVSKNEKLFF. The DNA for the CDR3 is TGTGCCAGCAACAGGGTCAGCAAGAATGAAAAACTGTTTTTT.

The chain carries TRBV5-1 and TRBJ2-1; TRBD2 aligns across 12 bases. The CDR3 runs to 16 residues. The V and J ends lost 3 bases and 8 bases, in that order; junction bases with no gene match: 9. Looked up from germline, CDR1 is SGHRS and CDR2 is YFSETQ. The CDR3 reads CASSSGFLAGGHEQFF. The CDR3 DNA reads TGCGCCAGCAGCTCGGGATTTCTAGCGGGGGGGCATGAGCAGTTCTTC.

In its sample, this clone was seen a few times. V is TRBV7-2 and J is TRBJ2-1, with TRBD2 identical over 13 bases. Trimming at V came to 5 bases and at J to 9 bases, leaving 4 bases not matched to a gene. This CDR3 is 14 amino acids long. Per the germline V gene, CDR1 is SGHTA and CDR2 is FQGNSA. The CDR3 DNA sequence: TGTGCCAGCAGCCCACTAGCGGGGGGGCCTGAGCAGTTCTTC. This gives the protein CASSPLAGGPEQFF.

Note on this clone: The germline gene is not matched at one end of the junction; a read error may be the cause. The V gene is TRBV7-9, the J gene TRBJ2-1; 9 bases align to TRBD1. CDR1 and CDR2 from the germline V gene are SEHNR and FQNEAQ (reference sequence). The CDR3 loop spans 15 amino acids. DNA of the CDR3: TGTTCCAGCAGCTTAGGGGGACAGGGAGTCGATGAGCAGTTCTTC. Amino acids: CSSSLGGQGVDEQFF.

The CDR3 sequence is CASSQELTGWEANYGYTF. CDR3 nucleotide sequence: TGCGCCAGCAGCCAAGAACTTACAGGGTGGGAAGCTAACTATGGCTACACCTTC. The chain combines TRBV4-3 with TRBJ1-2; D perhaps matches TRBD1 (6 bases). Deletions cut 0 bases from V and 0 bases from J, with 17 bases between. CDR1 is LGHNA and CDR2 is YSLEER in the germline V gene. CDR3 length: 18 amino acids.

The genes are TRBV2 and TRBJ2-3; D is possibly TRBD1 (6 bases). Trimming shortened V by 10 bases and J by 4 bases, and 18 bases separated the two germline ends. CDR1 and CDR2 (germline): SNHLY, FYNNEI. The CDR3 is 14 amino acids. For the CDR3, the DNA is TGTGCCACCCTGGAAGGGACACATGCAGATACGCAGTATTTT. Translation: CATLEGTHADTQYF. Looking up the rest from reference TRBV2 and TRBJ2-3 gives the full variable domain: EPEVTQTPSHQVTQMGQEVILRCVPISNHLYFYWYRQILGQKVEFLVSFYNNEISEKSEIFDDQFSVERPDGSNFTLKIRSTKLEDSAMYFCATLEGTHADTQYFGPGTRLTVL.

The V call is TRBV7-3, the J call TRBJ1-1; no reliable D call. The CDR3 runs 13 residues. Trimming left V 2 bases short and J 5 bases short, with 9 bases between. Germline V lookup: CDR1 SGHTA, CDR2 FQGTGA. For the CDR3, the DNA is TGTGCCAGCAGCTTAGACGTGAGGACTGAAGCTTTCTTT. Translating gives CASSLDVRTEAFF.

V usage is TRBV6-5 and J usage is TRBJ1-4; no clear D. The germline V gene encodes CDR1 MNHEY and CDR2 SVGAGI. The CDR3 is 14 residues long. V lost 4 bases, J lost 8 bases, and 14 bases lay in between. Here the CDR3 DNA reads TGTGCCAGCAGTTTAAGACGGGGATGGGAAAAACTGTTTTTT. Protein: CASSLRRGWEKLFF.

This chain uses TRBV7-8 with TRBJ2-3; TRBD2 aligns across 12 bases. Germline lookup yields CDR1 SGHVS and CDR2 FQNEAQ. The V gene end was trimmed by 5 bases and the J gene end by 1 base; junction bases not matched to a gene: 4. The CDR3 has 16 residues. Written as DNA, the CDR3 is TGTGCCAGCAGCATATGGACTAGCGGGGGCACAGATACGCAGTATTTT. Its protein is CASSIWTSGGTDTQYF. Together with reference TRBV7-8 and TRBJ2-3, the CDR3 gives the full variable domain: GAGVSQSPRYKVAKRGQDVALRCDPISGHVSLFWYQQALGQGPEFLTYFQNEAQLDKSGLPSDRFFAERPEGSVSTLKIQRTQQEDSAVYLCASSIWTSGGTDTQYFGPGTRLTVL.

The chain recombines TRBV30 with TRBJ2-5, with 9 bases that match TRBD1. V trimming: 4 bases; J trimming: 5 bases; junction bases outside the gene matches: 11. CDR3 length equals 15 residues. In germline, CDR1 is GTSNPN, CDR2 SVGIG (reference sequence). The CDR3 DNA reads as TGTGCCTGGACTTCGGGACAGGGTGGGTTTGAGACCCAGTACTTC. Amino acids: CAWTSGQGGFETQYF.

The rearrangement joins TRBV5-4 to TRBJ2-7; TRBD2 aligns across 8 bases. The CDR3 extends over 14 amino acids. V trimming: 0 bases; J trimming: 3 bases; junction bases outside the gene matches: 2. Germline CDR1 SGHNT, CDR2 YYREEE (reference sequence). CDR3 loop: CASSLGRGDYEQYF. In DNA, the CDR3 is TGTGCCAGCAGCTTGGGGCGGGGGGACTACGAGCAGTACTTC. The full variable domain, its missing parts supplied by reference TRBV5-4 and TRBJ2-7, is ETGVTQSPTHLIKTRGQQVTLRCSSQSGHNTVSWYQQALGQGPQFIFQYYREEENGRGNFPPRFSGLQFPNYSSELNVNALELDDSALYLCASSLGRGDYEQYFGPGTRLTVT.

The genes are TRBV6-5 and TRBJ1-1; tentative D call: TRBD1 (6 bases). The germline V gene encodes CDR1 MNHEY and CDR2 SVGAGI. Trimming left V 5 bases short and J 1 base short, with 8 bases between. The CDR3 runs to 13 residues. The DNA for the CDR3 is TGTGCCAGCAGTCACAGGGAGAACACTGAAGCTTTCTTT. This translates into CASSHRENTEAFF.

V usage is TRBV25-1 and J usage is TRBJ2-1, with TRBD2 identical over 8 bases. Germline V gene data show CDR1 as MGHDK and CDR2 as SYGVNS. This CDR3 comprises 13 residues. V was clipped by 7 bases and J by 3 bases; unmatched bases: 2. This chain's CDR3 is CASTSGGYNEQFF. DNA of the CDR3: TGTGCCAGCACCAGCGGGGGCTACAATGAGCAGTTCTTC. The full variable domain, in which reference TRBV25-1 and TRBJ2-1 provide the parts outside the CDR3, is EADIYQTPRYLVIGTGKKITLECSQTMGHDKMYWYQQDPGMELHLIHYSYGVNSTEKGDLSSESTVSRIRTEHFPLTLESARPSHTSQYLCASTSGGYNEQFFGPGTRLTVL.

CDR3 DNA: TGTGCCAGCAGGGACCCGACAGGAAGGGCCTATGGCTACACCTTC. This sequence encodes CASRDPTGRAYGYTF. The chain recombines TRBV28 with TRBJ1-2, with TRBD1 as a possible D gene (6 bases). This CDR3 spans 15 amino acids. Looked up from germline, CDR1 is MDHEN and CDR2 is SYDVKM. Deletions cut 6 bases from V and 4 bases from J, with 18 bases between.

This clone appeared a single time. The V gene is TRBV6-1, the J gene TRBJ2-1; tentatively, D is TRBD1 (5 bases). Trimming cost V 2 bases and J 5 bases, with 16 bases left between them. Germline loops: CDR1 MNHNS, CDR2 SASEGT. This CDR3 contains 16 residues. CDR3 protein: CASSEHWAGRDNEQFF. The CDR3 DNA follows: TGTGCCAGCAGTGAACATTGGGCAGGGCGCGACAATGAGCAGTTCTTC.

The chain links TRBV2 to TRBJ2-1, with unresolved D. Germline V gene sequence: CDR1 SNHLY, CDR2 FYNNEI. Trimming stripped 7 bases from V and 13 bases from J, with 17 bases between. The CDR3 loop spans 12 amino acids. The CDR3 nucleotides read TGTGCCAGCAACCCCCCAACTATTTTTCAGTTCTTC. As protein: CASNPPTIFQFF. The full variable domain, in which reference TRBV2 and TRBJ2-1 provide the parts outside the CDR3, is EPEVTQTPSHQVTQMGQEVILRCVPISNHLYFYWYRQILGQKVEFLVSFYNNEISEKSEIFDDQFSVERPDGSNFTLKIRSTKLEDSAMYFCASNPPTIFQFFGPGTRLTVL.

This CDR3 reads CASSLPTSGGRSTDTQYF. CDR3 sequence (DNA): TGTGCCAGCAGCTTGCCGACTAGCGGGGGCCGGAGCACAGATACGCAGTATTTT. The chain links TRBV28 to TRBJ2-3, with TRBD2 matching over 12 bases. V lost 6 bases and J lost 0; bases outside the gene matches: 10. The CDR3 totals 18 residues. Germline V lookup: CDR1 MDHEN, CDR2 SYDVKM.